This TCR beta chain was captured by sequencing in a study of blood T cell repertoires in COVID-19. On the study more broadly: The analysed material was cDNA or gDNA that came from T cells, B-cell-depleted T cells, or PBMCs.

The CDR3 runs 14 residues. Germline loops: CDR1 LGHDT, CDR2 YNNKEL (reference sequence). V lost 0 bases, J lost 4 bases, and 9 bases lay in between. Clones were sequenced by immunoSEQ multiplex PCR, and TCRdb holds only the in-frame ones, with some missing. The table lists around 130,000 clones, approximately 88% of them singletons. The sequence was obtained from a woman aged 25 to 39 who had recovered from COVID-19. V is TRBV3-1 (or the pseudogene TRBV3-2) and J is TRBJ1-1; TRBD1 is a possible D gene (5 bases). Input material: peripheral blood. The CDR3 bases are TGTGCCAGCAGCCAAGAAACGGGGGTCACTGAAGCTTTCTTT. Its protein is CASSQETGVTEAFF.